Detailed here is one TCR beta chain. The antigen is undetermined. This specimen comes from a study of regulatory T cells in long-lasting Graves disease. The wider study: Persistent cases were those of Graves' disease that involved over 5 years of antithyroid drugs with positive TSH receptor antibodies. Study conclusions and caveats: The study found lower TCR diversity in persistent Graves' patients than in newly diagnosed ones. Persistent patients had a count of shared public clonotypes (approximately 3,000) that exceeded that of new patients (about 870).

Arm-PCR of CDR3 regions with iRepertoire HTBI primers generated TCR beta libraries. TCRdb redid the calling of the multiplex PCR reads with MiXCR, one entry per CDR3 protein. The data show under 450,000 distinct CDR3 sequences, around 23% seen once. Time point given: persistent/refractory GD, antithyroid drugs over 5 years with positive TRAb. Making the TCR library involved RNA that had been extracted from PBMCs. The CDR3 spans 15 residues. V dropped 6 bases and J dropped 0; count of bases not matched to a gene: 6. The germline V gene encodes CDR1 LGHNA and CDR2 YNFKEQ. J is TRBJ2-7 and V is TRBV4-2, with TRBD1 matching 9 bases. The source material was peripheral blood mononuclear cells (PBMCs), sampled when the disease was refractory, from a patient treated with antithyroid drugs. This TCR was recovered from a woman aged 40-49 years with Graves disease. DNA for the CDR3: TGTGCCAGCAGAACCTCGGGACAGGGCTCCTACGAGCAGTACTTC. Protein product: CASRTSGQGSYEQYF.